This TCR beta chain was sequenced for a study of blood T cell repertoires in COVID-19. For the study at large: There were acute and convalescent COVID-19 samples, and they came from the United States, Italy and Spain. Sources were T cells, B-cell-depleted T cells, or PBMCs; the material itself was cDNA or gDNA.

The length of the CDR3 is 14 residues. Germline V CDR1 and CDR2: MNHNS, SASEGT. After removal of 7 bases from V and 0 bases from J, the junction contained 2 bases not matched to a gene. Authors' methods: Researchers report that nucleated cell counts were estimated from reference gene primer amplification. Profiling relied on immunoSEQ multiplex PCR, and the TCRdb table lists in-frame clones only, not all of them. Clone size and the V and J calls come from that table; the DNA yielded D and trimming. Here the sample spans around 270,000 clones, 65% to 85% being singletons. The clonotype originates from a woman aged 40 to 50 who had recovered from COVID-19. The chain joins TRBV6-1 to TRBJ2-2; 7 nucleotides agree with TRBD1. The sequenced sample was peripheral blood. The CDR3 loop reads CASTDRANTGELFF. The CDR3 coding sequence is TGTGCCAGCACCGACAGGGCGAACACCGGGGAGCTGTTTTTT.